This T cell receptor (beta chain) was documented in a study of CD8+CD57+ T cells in acquired aplastic anemia. Looking at the study overall: 3.2 ug was the average amount of DNA from sorted CD4+ and CD8+ cells. The average read count for CD4+ cells in healthy donors was about 10 million.

The CDR3 extends over 18 residues, inclusive of both ends. Per germline, CDR1 KGHDR and CDR2 SFDVKD. Overall study results and limits: Overlapping CD8+ CDR3 repertoires of patients and controls contained around 31 shared sequences. CD8+ Simpson's diversity showed no significant patient-control difference.

Genomic DNA templated the TCR beta VDJ and CDR3 profiling. In TCRdb, the reads were re-called with MiXCR into one record per CDR3 protein. The sample records around 400,000 distinct CDR3 sequences, roughly 64% being singletons. A note on this clonotype: Its antigen is not known. This CDR3 fails to terminate in the conserved phenylalanine or tryptophan, so it likely reflects a read error. The DNA is left out, because the CDR3 cannot be placed on it with certainty; the CDR3 is given as TCRdb lists it.

Sequencing was carried out using sorted CD4+, CD8+, or CD8+CD57+ T cells (not recorded which) from PBMCs. This clonotype was obtained from a human donor in good health, serving as a control. This chain connects TRBV24-1 to TRBJ2-3; no check of the table's D call, TRBD1, against the DNA was made. CDR3 protein: CASSSETRGQGKGVTEYV.